This T cell receptor beta chain emerged from a study of human T cells and chemical hapten exposure. Findings of the study overall: Every donor had alopecia, and their immune response may therefore differ from healthy people's. Compared to controls, expanded TCRs made significantly more large clusters of similar CDR3s.

This sample's time point: pre-sensitization, week 0. The treatment here: therapeutic diphenylcyclopropenone sensitization with weekly scalp DPC. Germline CDR1 reads SQVTM; CDR2 reads ANQGSEA. V was pared by 6 bases and J by 0 bases, with 6 bases between. The CDR3 spans 12 residues. Unique molecular identifiers were attached to individual cDNA molecules during library preparation. In TCRdb, the RACE reads were re-called with MiXCR into one record per CDR3 protein. The sample includes 52,000 or so distinct CDR3 sequences, more than 9% seen only once; the top ten take 8% to 10%. Concerning this clonotype: Its antigen is currently unknown.

This clonotype was obtained from a middle-aged man with alopecia areata. Some clones in this sample may be carry-over from other donors' samples. The V gene is TRBV29-1, the J gene TRBJ2-4; no reliable D call. This material consisted of whole blood, taken in connection with sensitization to the hapten diphenylcyclopropenone (DPC). The CDR3 spells CSVPLAKNIQYF. For the CDR3, the DNA is TGCAGCGTACCGCTAGCCAAAAACATTCAGTACTTC.